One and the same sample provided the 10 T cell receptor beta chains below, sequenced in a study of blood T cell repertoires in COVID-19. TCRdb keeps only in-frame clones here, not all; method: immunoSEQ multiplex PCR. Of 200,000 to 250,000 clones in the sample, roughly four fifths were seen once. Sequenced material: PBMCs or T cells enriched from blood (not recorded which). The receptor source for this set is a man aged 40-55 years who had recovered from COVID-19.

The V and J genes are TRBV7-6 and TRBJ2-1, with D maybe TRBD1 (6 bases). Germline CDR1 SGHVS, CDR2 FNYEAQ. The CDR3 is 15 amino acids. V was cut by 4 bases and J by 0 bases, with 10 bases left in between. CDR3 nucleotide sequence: TGTGCCAGCAGCTCCTTACAGGGCTCCTACAATGAGCAGTTCTTC. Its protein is CASSSLQGSYNEQFF.

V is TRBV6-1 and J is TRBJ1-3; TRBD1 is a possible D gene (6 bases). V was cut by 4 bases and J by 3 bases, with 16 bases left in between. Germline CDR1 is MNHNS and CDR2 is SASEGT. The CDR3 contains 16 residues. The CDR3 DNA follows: TGTGCCAGCAGTGTTGACAGGAACCCTCTTGGAAACACCATATATTTT. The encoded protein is CASSVDRNPLGNTIYF.

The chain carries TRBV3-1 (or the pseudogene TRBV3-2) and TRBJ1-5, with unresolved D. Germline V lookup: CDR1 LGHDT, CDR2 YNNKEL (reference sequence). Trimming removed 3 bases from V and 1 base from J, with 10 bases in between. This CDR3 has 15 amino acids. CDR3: CASSQSLASNQPQHF. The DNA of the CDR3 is TGTGCCAGCAGCCAGAGTCTCGCCAGCAATCAGCCCCAGCATTTT.

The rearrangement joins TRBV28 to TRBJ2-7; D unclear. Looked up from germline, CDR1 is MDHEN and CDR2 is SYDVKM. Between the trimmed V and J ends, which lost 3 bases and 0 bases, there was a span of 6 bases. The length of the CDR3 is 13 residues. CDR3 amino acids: CASSFPGSYEQYF. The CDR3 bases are TGTGCCAGCAGTTTCCCGGGCTCCTACGAGCAGTACTTC. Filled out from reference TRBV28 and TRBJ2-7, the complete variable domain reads DVKVTQSSRYLVKRTGEKVFLECVQDMDHENMFWYRQDPGLGLRLIYFSYDVKMKEKGDIPEGYSVSREKKERFSLILESASTNQTSMYLCASSFPGSYEQYFGPGTRLTVT.

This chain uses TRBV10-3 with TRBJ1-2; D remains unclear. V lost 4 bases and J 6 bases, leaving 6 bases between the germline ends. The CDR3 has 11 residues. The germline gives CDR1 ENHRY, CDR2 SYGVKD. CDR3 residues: CAISGGDGYTF. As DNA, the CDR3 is TGTGCCATCAGTGGTGGAGATGGCTACACCTTC.

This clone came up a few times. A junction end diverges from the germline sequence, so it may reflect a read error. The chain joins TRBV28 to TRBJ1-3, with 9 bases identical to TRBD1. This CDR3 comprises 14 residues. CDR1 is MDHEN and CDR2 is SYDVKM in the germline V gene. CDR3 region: CASSLLQGANTIYF. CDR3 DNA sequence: TGTGCCAGCAGCTTATTACAGGGGGCAAACACCATATATTTT.

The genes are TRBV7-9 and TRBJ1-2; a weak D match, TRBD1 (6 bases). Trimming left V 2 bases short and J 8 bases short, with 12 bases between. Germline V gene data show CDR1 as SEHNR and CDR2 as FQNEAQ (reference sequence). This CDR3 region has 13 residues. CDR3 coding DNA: TGTGCCAGCAGCTTAAACCAGGGGAAGGGCTACACCTTC. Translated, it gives CASSLNQGKGYTF.

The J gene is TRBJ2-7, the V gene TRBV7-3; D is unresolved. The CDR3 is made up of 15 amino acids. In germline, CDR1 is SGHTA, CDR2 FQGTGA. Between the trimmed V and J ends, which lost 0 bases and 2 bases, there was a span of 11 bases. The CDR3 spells CASSLTGLGTYEQYF. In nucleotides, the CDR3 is TGTGCCAGCAGCTTAACGGGCCTTGGCACCTACGAGCAGTACTTC. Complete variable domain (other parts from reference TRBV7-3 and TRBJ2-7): GAGVSQTPSNKVTEKGKYVELRCDPISGHTALYWYRQSLGQGPEFLIYFQGTGAADDSGLPNDRFFAVRPEGSVSTLKIQRTERGDSAVYLCASSLTGLGTYEQYFGPGTRLTVT.

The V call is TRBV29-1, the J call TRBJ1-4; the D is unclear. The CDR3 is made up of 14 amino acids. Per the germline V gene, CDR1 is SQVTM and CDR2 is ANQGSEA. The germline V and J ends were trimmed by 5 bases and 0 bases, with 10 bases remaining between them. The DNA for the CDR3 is TGCAGCGTTACCCTAACTGCAACTAATGAAAAACTGTTTTTT. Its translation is CSVTLTATNEKLFF.

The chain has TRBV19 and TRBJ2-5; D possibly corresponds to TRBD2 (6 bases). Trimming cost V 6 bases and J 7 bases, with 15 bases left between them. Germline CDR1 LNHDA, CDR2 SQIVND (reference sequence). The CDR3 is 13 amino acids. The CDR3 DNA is TGTGCCAGTAGAGCCGGGACTGTGGCGACCCAGTACTTC. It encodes CASRAGTVATQYF.